The TCR beta chain under discussion was sequenced for a study of a mutant IDH1 vaccine in newly diagnosed glioma. This table comes from immunoSEQ multiplex PCR, and its TCRdb copy is limited to in-frame clones, with some not included. The data contain 50,000 to 75,000 clones, around four fifths of them singletons. Germline CDR1 reads SEHNR; CDR2 reads FQNEAQ (reference sequence). Trimming cost V 1 base and J 4 bases, with 8 bases left between them. The CDR3 is made up of 14 amino acids. The time point is: week 5, during vaccination. Each dose delivered 300 ug of mutant IDH1 20-mer peptide subcutaneously with imiquimod. Concerning this clone itself: As yet, its antigen is unknown.

The clonotype originates from a woman aged 45-60 years with glioma. The material sequenced was PBMCs, taken from a glioma patient whose treatment included an IDH1 peptide vaccine. This chain connects TRBV7-9 to TRBJ2-1; D remains unclear. CDR3 residues: CASSLGQKYNEQFF. The CDR3 nucleotides are TGTGCCAGCAGCTTAGGGCAGAAATACAATGAGCAGTTCTTC.